This note documents a single T cell receptor (beta chain) sequence. The data belong to a study of cytomegalovirus exposure and HLA in healthy donors. Assay: immunoSEQ multiplex PCR; the TCRdb copy retains only in-frame clones and omits some. The table shows about 110,000 clones, with about 88% occurring only once. The V gene lost 7 bases and the J gene lost 7 bases, with 17 bases spanning the gap. Germline CDR1 reads MNHEY; CDR2 reads SVGAGI. This CDR3 has 15 amino acids. The origin of this receptor is a woman younger than 30 in good health and CMV-seropositive. Sequenced input: PBMCs. This chain uses TRBV6-5 with TRBJ1-6; D is perhaps TRBD1 (5 bases). In nucleotides, the CDR3 is TGTGCCAGCACCCTGGGGGGGTCTTCCAATTCACCCCTCCACTTT. It translates to CASTLGGSSNSPLHF.